A selection of T cell receptor beta chains follows, all from one sample in a study of radiotherapy plus CTLA-4 blockade in lung cancer. Some clones are missing from TCRdb's copy, which holds only in-frame ones; the method was immunoSEQ multiplex PCR. The data hold about 36,000 clones, with 75% to 90% observed a single time. This material consisted of peripheral blood, taken from a patient treated with radiotherapy plus ipilimumab. The receptor source for this set is a human donor with non-small cell lung cancer who had stable disease on radiotherapy plus ipilimumab. The CDR3 runs from the conserved cysteine through the conserved F or W. Each record gives: clone size, J gene, D gene, V gene, CDR3 protein, CDR3 DNA. D genes are given only for firm matches. The size entry is marked missing in some rows and otherwise reads once, few, many or a size class.

.,TRBJ2-7,.,TRBV6-4,CASSVQNSSSYEQYF,TGTGCCAGCAGTGTTCAGAATTCAAGCTCCTACGAGCAGTACTTC
once,TRBJ1-1,TRBD1,TRBV11-3,CASSQGAGTEAFF,TGTGCCAGCAGCCAGGGGGCCGGCACTGAAGCTTTCTTT
.,TRBJ2-7,TRBD2,TRBV4-3,CASSQDLGTSGRSSYEQYF,TGCGCCAGCAGCCAAGATCTAGGGACTAGCGGGCGTAGCTCCTACGAGCAGTACTTC
.,TRBJ2-3,TRBD2,TRBV7-6,CASSLASGRTDTQYF,TGTGCCAGCAGCTTAGCCAGCGGGAGGACAGATACGCAGTATTTT
.,TRBJ2-1,TRBD2,TRBV6-6,CASRETSGRAGNEQFF,TGTGCCAGCAGGGAAACTAGCGGGAGGGCCGGTAATGAGCAGTTCTTC
.,TRBJ2-1,.,TRBV5-6,CASSLVSNEQFF,TGTGCCAGCAGCCTAGTGAGCAATGAGCAGTTCTTC
.,TRBJ2-3,TRBD2,TRBV4-3,CASSQDRTSPDTQYF,TGCGCCAGCAGCCAAGATAGGACTAGTCCAGATACGCAGTATTTT
few,TRBJ1-1,.,TRBV30,CAWSPFRDTEAFF,TGTGCCTGGAGTCCCTTCAGGGACACTGAAGCTTTCTTT
few,TRBJ2-2,.,TRBV6-6,CASNPGSETGELFF,TGTGCCAGCAATCCAGGGTCGGAAACCGGGGAGCTGTTTTTT
.,TRBJ1-2,.,TRBV6-5,CASSYSSQGGYTF,TGTGCCAGCAGTTACTCGTCACAGGGCGGCTACACCTTC
.,TRBJ2-7,TRBD2,TRBV11-2,CASSLAGGPYEQYF,TGTGCCAGCAGCTTGGCGGGAGGGCCCTACGAGCAGTACTTC
.,TRBJ2-7,TRBD1,TRBV28,CASSHRTGPRYF,TGTGCCAGCAGTCACCGGACAGGGCCGCGGTACTTC
few,TRBJ1-4,.,TRBV6-5,CASSYYTAGPKLFF,TGTGCCAGCAGTTACTATACTGCTGGGCCGAAACTGTTTTTT
.,TRBJ1-1,.,TRBV9,CASSTLNNPEAFF,TGTGCCAGCAGCACCCTCAACAACCCTGAAGCTTTCTTT
.,TRBJ1-4,TRBD1,TRBV29-1,CSVEETTGGPEKLFF,TGCAGCGTTGAAGAAACGACAGGGGGCCCTGAAAAACTGTTTTTT
.,TRBJ2-1,TRBD2,TRBV6-5,CASTTGGTYNEQFF,TGTGCCAGCACCACCGGGGGGACCTACAATGAGCAGTTCTTC
.,TRBJ2-5,.,TRBV9,CASSVGVGLVEETQYF,TGTGCCAGCAGCGTAGGGGTGGGGCTAGTAGAGGAGACCCAGTACTTC
once,TRBJ2-1,.,TRBV5-4,CASHSLLGGGYNEQFF,TGTGCCAGCCACAGCTTGCTAGGGGGGGGATACAATGAGCAGTTCTTC
.,TRBJ2-7,TRBD2,TRBV7-9,CASSREVPHEQYF,TGTGCCAGCAGCCGGGAGGTTCCCCACGAGCAGTACTTC
.,TRBJ2-3,.,TRBV4-2,CASSQDTGIHTDTQYF,TGTGCCAGCAGCCAAGATACGGGGATTCACACAGATACGCAGTATTTT
.,TRBJ2-7,TRBD1,TRBV6-1,CASRQQGASYEQYF,TGTGCCAGCAGGCAACAGGGGGCTAGCTACGAGCAGTACTTC
.,TRBJ1-1,TRBD1,TRBV28,CASSSGDRGRGTEAFF,TGTGCCAGCAGTTCTGGGGACAGGGGGAGAGGCACTGAAGCTTTCTTT
.,TRBJ2-6,.,TRBV10-3,CAISVWRVAPSGANVLTF,TGTGCCATCAGTGTGTGGAGGGTTGCCCCCTCTGGGGCCAACGTCCTGACTTTC
.,TRBJ1-5,.,TRBV5-1,CASSLAGGGNQPQHF,TGCGCCAGCAGCTTGGCGGGTGGTGGCAATCAGCCCCAGCATTTT
few,TRBJ1-1,TRBD1,TRBV7-6,CASTVRGRGVGEAFF,TGTGCCAGCACAGTAAGGGGGCGCGGAGTCGGTGAAGCTTTCTTT
.,TRBJ2-7,.,TRBV5-4,CASSLGRAPSYEQYF,TGTGCCAGCAGCTTGGGGCGGGCCCCGTCCTACGAGCAGTACTTC
once,TRBJ2-1,.,TRBV28,CASTWSVNSYNEQFF,TGTGCCAGCACCTGGAGCGTAAACTCCTACAATGAGCAGTTCTTC
.,TRBJ2-1,TRBD2,TRBV11-3,CASSLGLAGGGAYNEQFF,TGTGCCAGCAGCCTCGGACTAGCGGGAGGTGGCGCCTACAATGAGCAGTTCTTC
.,TRBJ2-7,TRBD2,TRBV2,CASSEGGRFLYEQYF,TGTGCCAGCAGTGAGGGGGGGAGATTCCTCTACGAGCAGTACTTC
few,TRBJ2-5,TRBD1,TRBV30,CAFHKQGEETQYF,TGTGCCTTCCACAAACAGGGGGAAGAGACCCAGTACTTC
.,TRBJ2-1,TRBD2,TRBV4-2,CASSQDPGGSSYNEQFF,TGTGCCAGCAGCCAAGATCCGGGCGGGAGCTCCTACAATGAGCAGTTCTTC
.,TRBJ1-4,.,TRBV28,CASSLRQVSNEKLFF,TGTGCCAGCAGTTTAAGACAGGTGTCAAATGAAAAACTGTTTTTT
.,TRBJ2-1,.,TRBV30,CAWSASRDEQFF,TGTGCCTGGAGTGCCTCTAGAGATGAGCAGTTCTTC
.,TRBJ1-1,.,TRBV28,CASSSYPAGGITEAFF,TGTGCCAGCAGTTCGTACCCTGCCGGGGGTATCACTGAAGCTTTCTTT
.,TRBJ2-3,.,TRBV13,CASSLAAGNTDTQYF,TGTGCCAGCAGCTTAGCGGCAGGGAACACAGATACGCAGTATTTT
once,TRBJ1-2,TRBD1,TRBV27,CASGPRTGGVNYGYTF,TGTGCCAGCGGCCCCCGGACAGGGGGCGTGAACTATGGCTACACCTTC
.,TRBJ1-2,.,TRBV28,CASSFLHSDIGGYTF,TGTGCCAGCAGCTTCCTCCACTCGGACATTGGGGGCTACACCTTC
.,TRBJ2-7,TRBD2,TRBV19,CASGGGTIYEQYF,TGTGCCAGTGGCGGGGGGACAATCTACGAGCAGTACTTC
.,TRBJ2-7,TRBD2,TRBV4-1,CASSPFQRELTYEQYF,TGCGCCAGCAGCCCCTTCCAGCGGGAGCTCACCTACGAGCAGTACTTC
few,TRBJ2-7,.,TRBV10-2,CASRTGTGSYEQYF,TGCGCCAGCAGAACAGGCACCGGCTCCTACGAGCAGTACTTC
.,TRBJ1-2,TRBD1,TRBV10-3,CAIRGQGEYGYTF,TGTGCCATCAGGGGACAGGGGGAGTATGGCTACACCTTC